Below are 20 T cell receptor beta chains sequenced from a single sample in a study of T cell repertoires in cytomegalovirus infection. TCRdb ran MiXCR on the reads and lists one entry per CDR3 protein. This repertoire shows just under 500,000 distinct CDR3 sequences, roughly a third found once; its top ten account for 15% to 20%. What these receptors recognize is not known. The specimen was cultured PBMCs, collected from culture after CMV antigen stimulation. Receptors were obtained from a human donor in good health (CMV status not recorded). Some clones in this sample may be carry-over from other donors' samples.

This clonotype has just a few counts. This chain links TRBV24-1 with TRBJ1-5; no reliable D call. Trimming shortened V by 2 bases and J by 0 bases, and 16 bases separated the two germline ends. The CDR3 contains 18 residues. Germline V gene sequence: CDR1 KGHDR, CDR2 SFDVKD. This CDR3 is CATSDSSIRLHSNQPQHF. DNA of the CDR3: TGTGCCACCAGTGATTCTTCAATCAGATTACATAGCAATCAGCCCCAGCATTTT.

The chain is built from TRBV4-3 and TRBJ2-1, with 8 positions matching TRBD2. The trim removed 0 bases at V and 7 bases at J, leaving 8 bases unmatched. The CDR3 extends over 16 amino acids. Germline CDR1 LGHNA, CDR2 YSLEER. The CDR3 coding sequence is TGCGCCAGCAGCCAAGAAGTGAATCTAGCGGGTAATGAGCAGTTCTTC. Its protein product is CASSQEVNLAGNEQFF.

This chain uses TRBV4-2 with TRBJ2-7, with TRBD2 matching 10 bases. V gave up 0 bases and J gave up 6 bases; unmatched junction bases: 2. CDR3 length: 14 amino acids. The germline CDR1 and CDR2 sequences are LGHNA and YNFKEQ. DNA for the CDR3: TGTGCCAGCAGCCAAGATAGACTAGCGGGCGAGCAGTACTTC. Protein sequence: CASSQDRLAGEQYF.

V is TRBV28 and J is TRBJ1-4; TRBD1 agrees at 7 bases. Germline V lookup: CDR1 MDHEN, CDR2 SYDVKM. V lost 5 bases to trimming and J lost 8 bases; unmatched junction nucleotides: 11. This CDR3 comprises 15 residues. CDR3 DNA sequence: TGTGCCAGCAGTGGAGCCGGGACAGCGAGAGAAAAACTGTTTTTT. Protein sequence: CASSGAGTAREKLFF.

As for this clonotype: The junction does not match germline at one end; this may be a read error. The genes are TRBV5-4 and TRBJ2-1; D possibly corresponds to TRBD1 (5 bases). Germline V gene data show CDR1 as SGHNT and CDR2 as YYREEE (reference sequence). The CDR3 length is 13 residues. The DNA of the CDR3 is TGTGCCAGCAGCACGACAGTTTCCAATGAGCAGCTCTTC. It specifies CASSTTVSNEQLF.

The V and J genes are TRBV5-8 and TRBJ2-5; D possibly uses TRBD1 or TRBD2 (5 bases each). The germline V and J ends were trimmed by 6 bases and 1 base, with 13 bases remaining between them. The germline V gene has CDR1 SGHTS and CDR2 YDEGEE. This CDR3 has 14 residues. The CDR3 coding sequence is TGTGCCAGCAACCCCCGTGGGGGCCAAGAGACCCAGTACTTC. This gives the protein CASNPRGGQETQYF. Full variable domain (remainder filled in from reference TRBV5-8 and TRBJ2-5): EAGVTQSPTHLIKTRGQQATLRCSPISGHTSVYWYQQALGLGLQFLLWYDEGEERNRGNFPPRFSGRQFPNYSSELNVNALELEDSALYLCASNPRGGQETQYFGPGTRLLVL.

In nucleotides, the CDR3 is TGTGCCAGCAGTCCAATAATAAGCGGGAGTGGTTCCTACGAGCAGTACGTC. This encodes CASSPIISGSGSYEQYV. The V and J genes are TRBV27 and TRBJ2-7; 8 nucleotides align to TRBD2. CDR1 is MNHEY and CDR2 is SMNVEV in the germline V gene (reference sequence). This CDR3 region has 17 residues. J gave up 1 base and V 5 bases, and 13 bases lay outside the gene matches.

The genes are TRBV20-1 and TRBJ2-7, with D possibly TRBD1 on 6 matching bases. V dropped 8 bases and J dropped 1 base, with 12 bases sitting between them. Germline V gene lookup returns CDR1 DFQATT and CDR2 SNEGSKA (reference sequence). The CDR3 spans 12 residues. In DNA form, the CDR3 reads TGCAGTATGGGCCAGGGGTCCTACGAGCAGTACTTC. Translation: CSMGQGSYEQYF.

V gene TRBV20-1 combines with J gene TRBJ2-1; D may be TRBD2 (6 bases). CDR3 length: 15 amino acids. V lost 4 bases and J lost 3, with 16 bases in between. Per the germline V gene, CDR1 is DFQATT and CDR2 is SNEGSKA (reference sequence). CDR3 in DNA: TGCAGTGCTACCAAGGGTAGCGGATACTACAATGAGCAGTTCTTC. Residues: CSATKGSGYYNEQFF.

The chain recombines TRBV7-3 with TRBJ2-1; 7 nucleotides align to TRBD2. The germline CDR1 and CDR2 sequences are SGHTA and FQGTGA. V was pared by 5 bases and J by 0 bases, with 10 bases of the junction left unmatched. The CDR3 runs to 17 residues. Written as DNA, the CDR3 is TGTGCCAGCAGCCGTCCTAAGCGGGAAAGCTCCTACAATGAGCAGTTCTTC. Its translation: CASSRPKRESSYNEQFF. The full variable domain, with the rest looked up from reference TRBV7-3 and TRBJ2-1, is GAGVSQTPSNKVTEKGKYVELRCDPISGHTALYWYRQSLGQGPEFLIYFQGTGAADDSGLPNDRFFAVRPEGSVSTLKIQRTERGDSAVYLCASSRPKRESSYNEQFFGPGTRLTVL.

The chain has TRBV2 and TRBJ1-1, with 9 positions matching TRBD1. Per the germline V gene, CDR1 is SNHLY and CDR2 is FYNNEI. Trimming took 8 bases from V and 5 from J; bases not matched to a gene: 9. This CDR3 spans 14 amino acids. The DNA for the CDR3 is TGTGCCAGCTATCGGGACAGGGTCGGGACTGAAGCTTTCTTT. Translating gives CASYRDRVGTEAFF.

CDR3 nucleotide sequence: TGTGCCAGCAGCTTAGATGGTATATCCGAAGCTTTCTTT. This gives the protein CASSLDGISEAFF. This chain connects TRBV7-6 to TRBJ1-1; D gene unclear. This CDR3 has 13 residues. The ends were cut back, 1 base at V and 8 bases at J, with 11 bases in the middle. Looked up from germline, CDR1 is SGHVS and CDR2 is FNYEAQ.

V and J are TRBV7-8 and TRBJ2-6; 8 bases are shared with TRBD1. Germline trimming cut 2 bases from V and 0 bases from J; bases unmatched to any gene: 6. Per the germline V gene, CDR1 is SGHVS and CDR2 is FQNEAQ. The CDR3 spans 18 residues. DNA of the CDR3: TGTGCCAGCAGCTTATCGGGACAGGCAATCTCTGGGGCCAACGTCCTGACTTTC. It encodes CASSLSGQAISGANVLTF. The full variable domain, with the rest looked up from reference TRBV7-8 and TRBJ2-6, is GAGVSQSPRYKVAKRGQDVALRCDPISGHVSLFWYQQALGQGPEFLTYFQNEAQLDKSGLPSDRFFAERPEGSVSTLKIQRTQQEDSAVYLCASSLSGQAISGANVLTFGAGSRLTVL.

This clonotype appeared a few times. The rearrangement joins TRBV27 to TRBJ1-5; a weak D match, TRBD1 (5 bases). V dropped 3 bases and J dropped 7 bases, with 16 bases sitting between them. Per the germline V gene, CDR1 is MNHEY and CDR2 is SMNVEV (reference sequence). The CDR3 has 15 residues. CDR3 nucleotide sequence: TGTGCCAGCAGTTTGGGCGCCTCCGGGGGACAGCCCCAGCATTTT. Translation gives CASSLGASGGQPQHF.

V is TRBV7-8 and J is TRBJ2-1; no clear D. Germline CDR1 SGHVS, CDR2 FQNEAQ. Between the trimmed V and J ends, which lost 5 bases and 4 bases, there was a span of 12 bases. This CDR3 contains 14 residues. This CDR3 reads CASSPSREYNEQFF. CDR3 DNA: TGTGCCAGCAGCCCCTCGCGCGAATACAATGAGCAGTTCTTC. The variable domain in full, with the rest retrieved from reference TRBV7-8 and TRBJ2-1, is GAGVSQSPRYKVAKRGQDVALRCDPISGHVSLFWYQQALGQGPEFLTYFQNEAQLDKSGLPSDRFFAERPEGSVSTLKIQRTQQEDSAVYLCASSPSREYNEQFFGPGTRLTVL.

This clonotype was seen once. The chain uses TRBV7-4 and TRBJ2-3; no definite D call. The CDR3 runs 13 residues. V lost 1 base and J lost 4, with 6 bases in between. Germline assignment: CDR1 SGHVT and CDR2 SQSDAQ. CDR3 amino acids: CASSLVTSDTQYF. CDR3 sequence (DNA): TGTGCCAGCAGCTTAGTAACGTCAGATACGCAGTATTTT.

The genes are TRBV6-2 or TRBV6-3 and TRBJ1-1; TRBD1 aligns across 8 bases. The CDR3 totals 13 residues. Germline trimming cut 5 bases from V and 5 bases from J; bases unmatched to any gene: 4. In germline, CDR1 is MNHEY, CDR2 SVGEGT. CDR3 region: CASSQGARTEAFF. In DNA form, the CDR3 reads TGTGCCAGCAGTCAGGGGGCACGGACTGAAGCTTTCTTT.

The chain has TRBV4-1 and TRBJ2-7; 8 positions agree with TRBD2. Germline values: CDR1 MGHRA, CDR2 YSYEKL. The V segment lost 0 bases and the J segment 6 bases; nucleotides outside the gene matches: 13. The CDR3 contains 17 residues. CDR3 residues: CASSQDRDNSGTAEQYF. The CDR3, as DNA: TGCGCCAGCAGCCAAGATCGGGATAATAGCGGGACGGCCGAGCAGTACTTC.

This clonotype has just a few counts. CDR3 region: CASMRERDSYNSPLHF. CDR3 coding DNA: TGTGCCAGCATGAGAGAGCGGGACAGTTATAATTCACCCCTCCACTTT. The V gene is TRBV6-2 or TRBV6-3, the J gene TRBJ1-6, with 7 nucleotides matching TRBD1. Germline lookup yields CDR1 MNHEY and CDR2 SVGEGT. The CDR3 loop spans 16 amino acids. With V trimmed by 7 bases and J by 4 bases, 10 bases remained unmatched.

This clonotype was observed a few times. The V and J genes are TRBV19 and TRBJ2-6, with 8 bases identical to TRBD2. V lost 4 bases to trimming and J lost 0 bases; unmatched junction nucleotides: 8. This CDR3 contains 18 residues. Germline V gene sequence: CDR1 LNHDA, CDR2 SQIVND (reference sequence). The CDR3 nucleotides read TGTGCCAGTAGTACCTTGACTAGCGCCTCCTCTGGGGCCAACGTCCTGACTTTC. Its translation: CASSTLTSASSGANVLTF.